The 21 T cell receptor beta chains presented below share a single source sample, sequenced in a study of spatial heterogeneity in lung cancer. Via MiXCR, TCRdb re-called the 5' RACE reads, giving one row per CDR3 protein. Counted here are 80,000 to 95,000 distinct CDR3 sequences, roughly 10% occurring once; the ten biggest clones make up 6.5% to 8.5%. Time point in this sample: sample taken at primary tumor resection. Whole RNA obtained from tumor, nontumor lung or frozen PBMC underwent sequencing without sorting. This specimen consisted of PBMCs, obtained at surgery. The receptors were sampled from a male donor with early-stage non-small cell lung cancer.

Notes on this clonotype: Germline and junction disagree at one end, which may indicate a read error. This rearrangement joins TRBV9 to TRBJ2-1; D perhaps matches TRBD2 (6 bases). Germline assignment: CDR1 SGDLS and CDR2 YYNGEE. The CDR3 totals 16 residues. DNA of the CDR3: TGTGCCAGCAGCGTAGGAGGGCGGGATGGAGGTGGAGAGCAGTGCTTC. Translating gives CASSVGGRDGGGEQCF.

This clonotype showed up many times. The chain combines TRBV12-5 with TRBJ2-7; D gene ambiguous. Germline V CDR1 and CDR2: LGHNT, FRNRAP. The V end lost 0 bases, the J end lost 7 bases, and 13 bases lay between the germline ends. The CDR3 is 14 amino acids. CDR3 region: CASGLVVRRREQYF. The CDR3 nucleotides are TGTGCTAGTGGTTTGGTTGTCAGACGGCGGGAGCAGTACTTC.

The chain recombines TRBV19 with TRBJ1-4, with D possibly matching TRBD1 (6 bases). The CDR3 totals 12 residues. Trimming left V 7 bases short and J 7 bases short, with 10 bases between. The germline V gene has CDR1 LNHDA and CDR2 SQIVND (reference sequence). The CDR3 nucleotides read TGTGCCAGTAACGGGGGCGGTGAAAAACTGTTTTTT. It specifies CASNGGGEKLFF.

This clonotype appeared many times. V usage is TRBV12-3 or TRBV12-4 and J usage is TRBJ1-3; 9 bases fit TRBD1. This CDR3 spans 14 amino acids. J gave up 2 bases and V 6 bases, and 2 bases lay outside the gene matches. CDR3 nucleotides: TGTGCCAGCAGCCGGGACAGGGCTGGAAACACCATATATTTT. Its protein product is CASSRDRAGNTIYF.

This clonotype has only a few counts. The V gene is TRBV20-1, the J gene TRBJ2-2, with 10 positions matching TRBD1. Germline assignment: CDR1 DFQATT and CDR2 SNEGSKA (reference sequence). There are 14 residues in the CDR3. The junction had 3 bases not matched to a gene; V was cut back by 2 bases and J by 6 bases. Written as DNA, the CDR3 is TGCAGTGCTAGAAGACAGGGGGCGGCCGGGGAGCTGTTTTTT. It is translated as CSARRQGAAGELFF.

This clonotype was seen at least ten times. The chain couples TRBV10-3 to TRBJ2-5, with D perhaps matching TRBD2 (5 bases). Germline V gives CDR1 ENHRY, CDR2 SYGVKD. Trimming stripped 10 bases from V and 4 bases from J, with 13 bases between. The CDR3 has 12 residues. The CDR3 bases are TGTGCCACCTCGATAAGCGGAGAGACCCAGTACTTC. Translating it yields CATSISGETQYF.

This clonotype appeared a few times. The genes are TRBV5-1 and TRBJ1-4; perhaps TRBD1 as D (6 bases). Per the germline V gene, CDR1 is SGHRS and CDR2 is YFSETQ. Trimming removed 3 bases from V and 7 bases from J, with 10 bases in between. This CDR3 is 13 amino acids long. CDR3 sequence reads: CASSWQGSEKLFF. Written as DNA, the CDR3 is TGCGCCAGCAGCTGGCAGGGGAGTGAAAAACTGTTTTTT.

V gene TRBV20-1 combines with J gene TRBJ2-7, with D tentatively TRBD2 (6 bases). The germline V and J ends were trimmed by 4 bases and 2 bases, with 15 bases remaining between them. Germline V gene lookup returns CDR1 DFQATT and CDR2 SNEGSKA (reference sequence). The CDR3 sequence is 14 residues long. CDR3 protein: CSAKPGTATYEQYF. The DNA for the CDR3 is TGCAGTGCTAAGCCCGGGACTGCAACCTACGAGCAGTACTTC.

The rearrangement joins TRBV9 to TRBJ2-5; a possible D gene is TRBD2 (6 bases). V was clipped by 3 bases and J by 5 bases, with 8 bases between them. Germline-derived CDR1 and CDR2 are SGDLS and YYNGEE. CDR3 length equals 12 residues. In DNA form, the CDR3 reads TGTGCCAGCAGCGCGGAGGGGGAGACCCAGTACTTC. Translated, it gives CASSAEGETQYF.

The V gene is TRBV6-5, the J gene TRBJ2-2; 7 positions agree with TRBD2. CDR1 is MNHEY and CDR2 is SVGAGI in the germline V gene. The CDR3 is 13 amino acids. V was pared by 6 bases and J by 4 bases, with 2 bases of the junction left unmatched. The CDR3: CASRGGSTGELFF. The DNA for the CDR3 is TGTGCCAGCAGGGGGGGGAGCACCGGGGAGCTGTTTTTT.

This clonotype was picked up many times. V gene TRBV10-3 combines with J gene TRBJ2-5; 7 nucleotides match TRBD2. The V gene's germline CDR1 is ENHRY and CDR2 SYGVKD. CDR3 size: 15 residues. With 0 bases clipped from V and 1 base from J, the junction kept 2 bases outside the gene matches. DNA for the CDR3: TGTGCCATCAGTGAGTCAGGCGGGGGCCAAGAGACCCAGTACTTC. The encoded protein is CAISESGGGQETQYF.

This clonotype was seen a handful of times. The J gene is TRBJ1-2, the V gene TRBV5-1; 9 bases align to TRBD1. The CDR3 loop spans 13 amino acids. Per germline, CDR1 SGHRS and CDR2 YFSETQ. After removal of 4 bases from V and 4 bases from J, the junction contained 2 bases not matched to a gene. CDR3 amino acids: CASSTGGTYGYTF. Here the CDR3 DNA reads TGCGCCAGCAGCACAGGGGGCACCTATGGCTACACCTTC.

The chain has TRBV29-1 and TRBJ2-3, with 12 bases matching TRBD2. J was trimmed by 2 bases and V by 5 bases; bases with no gene match: 5. The CDR3 is 15 amino acids. Germline CDR1 is SQVTM and CDR2 is ANQGSEA. CDR3 sequence: CSVWTSGKTTDTQYF. CDR3 in DNA: TGCAGCGTTTGGACTAGCGGGAAGACCACAGATACGCAGTATTTT.

This clonotype was counted many times. CDR3 protein: CASSQTGENTGELFF. The CDR3 DNA is TGCGCCAGCAGCCAAACAGGGGAGAACACCGGGGAGCTGTTTTTT. V and J are TRBV4-3 and TRBJ2-2; 7 bases align to TRBD1. This CDR3 is 15 amino acids long. Germline CDR1 LGHNA, CDR2 YSLEER. Germline trimming cut 2 bases from V and 1 base from J; bases unmatched to any gene: 1.

This clonotype was seen ten or more times. The rearrangement joins TRBV18 to TRBJ2-7; 11 positions agree with TRBD1. V lost 3 bases and J lost 2; bases outside the gene matches: 3. CDR3 length: 15 residues. Per germline, CDR1 KGHSH and CDR2 LQKENI. The CDR3 spells CASSPGTGGTYEQYF. CDR3 DNA sequence: TGTGCCAGCTCACCTGGGACAGGGGGAACCTACGAGCAGTACTTC.

Ten or more counts support this clonotype. J is TRBJ2-4 and V is TRBV7-9; TRBD1 is a possible D gene (5 bases). The V end lost 1 base, the J end lost 4 bases, and 5 bases lay between the germline ends. In germline, CDR1 is SEHNR, CDR2 FQNEAQ (reference sequence). The CDR3 length is 13 residues. The DNA of the CDR3 is TGTGCCAGCAGCTTAGGACAGAAAAACATTCAGTACTTC. It codes for CASSLGQKNIQYF.

The chain uses TRBV5-4 and TRBJ2-3; TRBD2 matches 10 bases. The trim removed 3 bases at V and 3 bases at J, leaving 10 bases unmatched. CDR1 and CDR2 (germline): SGHNT, YYREEE (reference sequence). The CDR3 is 17 residues long. Here the CDR3 DNA reads TGTGCCAGCAGCTCCCCTATAGCGGGAGGAGGGACAGATACGCAGTATTTT. Its protein is CASSSPIAGGGTDTQYF.

This clonotype was counted ten times or more. The chain employs TRBV7-2 and TRBJ2-5; the D gene is possibly TRBD1 (6 bases). Germline V gives CDR1 SGHTA, CDR2 FQGNSA. CDR3 size: 15 residues. Trimming removed 1 base from V and 4 bases from J, with 13 bases in between. The chain's CDR3 is CASSLGGGHLETQYF. CDR3 sequence (DNA): TGTGCCAGCAGCTTAGGTGGGGGCCACTTAGAGACCCAGTACTTC.

This clonotype was seen at least ten times. The chain recombines TRBV10-2 with TRBJ2-3; D remains ambiguous. The V and J ends lost 6 bases and 0 bases respectively, with 13 bases between them. CDR1 is WSHSY, CDR2 SAAADI, per germline. This CDR3 is built from 15 residues. The CDR3 here is CASRPTQASTDTQYF. Written as DNA, the CDR3 is TGCGCCAGCAGACCTACCCAGGCTAGCACAGATACGCAGTATTTT.

This clonotype came up many times. The CDR3: CASSFSAATYEQYF. The CDR3 DNA sequence: TGCGCCAGCAGCTTCTCGGCGGCGACCTACGAGCAGTACTTC. The rearrangement uses TRBV5-1 and TRBJ2-7; D is undetermined. Per the germline V gene, CDR1 is SGHRS and CDR2 is YFSETQ. The CDR3 length is 14 residues. Trimming removed 2 bases at V and 2 bases at J, with 11 bases between.

This clonotype was picked up a small number of times. The chain employs TRBV18 and TRBJ2-1; no definite D call. V was shortened by 4 bases and J by 9 bases, with 10 bases between the two germline ends. Germline CDR1 is KGHSH and CDR2 is LQKENI. CDR3 length: 12 amino acids. The CDR3 bases are TGTGCCAGCTCACTGTCGAATGGTGAGCAGTTCTTC. Residues: CASSLSNGEQFF.